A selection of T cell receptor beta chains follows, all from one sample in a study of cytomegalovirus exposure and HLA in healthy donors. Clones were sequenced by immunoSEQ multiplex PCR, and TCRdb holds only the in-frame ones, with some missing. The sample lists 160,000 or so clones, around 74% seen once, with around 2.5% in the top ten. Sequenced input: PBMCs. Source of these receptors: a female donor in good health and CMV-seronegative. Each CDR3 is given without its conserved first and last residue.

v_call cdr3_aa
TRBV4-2 ASSQVGWTGEAEAF
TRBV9 ASSVYDRVTDTQY
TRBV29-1 SARLGGNQPQH
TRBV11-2 ASSLVTTGGNEQF
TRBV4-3 ASSRLRTSGGNEQF
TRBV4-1 ASSQDRTSGGGYGETQY
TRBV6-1 ASSELRNTEAF
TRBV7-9 ASSPRQGTEAF
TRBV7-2 ASSSRTGGGEKLF
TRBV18 ASPPAQTNTEAF
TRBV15 ATQGNPLASGRAGEQF
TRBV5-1 ASSVGTGTGVGEQY
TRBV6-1 ASSVGLVAGANQETQY
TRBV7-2 ASSGRGSGNEKLF
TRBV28 ASSPRDRDPYEQY
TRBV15 ATGGGLNTEAF
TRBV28 ASRPGTGNREKLF
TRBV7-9 ASSLAGSYGYT
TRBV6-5 ASSYLGTSAHEQY
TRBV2 ASKGQGLHTDTQY
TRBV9 ASSASGSPYEQY
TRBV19 ASLRDSLNYGYT
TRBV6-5 ASSFGTDLNTEAF
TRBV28 ASSTRTSGLWAQY
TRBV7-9 ASSLGGGYEQY
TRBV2 ASIQNRGLGEKLF
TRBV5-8 ASSLGDRDQPQH
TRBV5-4 ASSLSPGGEQY
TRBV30 AWGETGVSPLH
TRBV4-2 ASSQGLAGGTDTQY
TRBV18 ASSDTRGNQPQH
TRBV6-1 ASSGGQGFLDTEAF
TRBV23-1 ASSPFGTRKTEAF
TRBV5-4 ASSVADRAYEQY
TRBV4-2 ASSHLGANTGELF
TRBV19 ASSISGTGLAKNIQY
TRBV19 ASSRQPYMNTEAF
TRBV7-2 ASSPRLQGAGDTQY
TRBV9 ASSGDRGLGDTQY
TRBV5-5 ASRWRASSGNTIY